Listed here are 24 T cell receptor beta chains from one sample, sequenced in a study of Graves' ophthalmopathy and Graves' hyperthyroidism. Amplification targeted the TCR beta CDR3 regions, with RNA transcripts as the source material. The authors performed first-round RT-PCR with HTBI primers and then a second-round multiplex PCR. TCRdb re-analysed the multiplex PCR reads in MiXCR, keeping a single row per CDR3 protein. The data show about 700,000 distinct CDR3 sequences, around 40% seen once. The sample was peripheral blood. These receptors were taken from an adult man with Graves' ophthalmopathy.

This clonotype was counted many times. This sequence joins TRBV2 and TRBJ2-5, with 7 bases identical to TRBD2. This CDR3 is built from 15 residues. Germline trimming cut 1 base from V and 2 bases from J; bases unmatched to any gene: 4. Germline V gene data show CDR1 as SNHLY and CDR2 as FYNNEI. The CDR3 DNA reads as TGTGCCAGCAGTGAAGACAAGCGGGGACAAGAGACCCAGTACTTC. Its translation: CASSEDKRGQETQYF.

This clonotype showed up just once. One end of the junction does not line up with germline, which may come from a read error. DNA for the CDR3: TGTGCCAGCAGCTTAGGGACTAGCGGGAGCCCCCTATCCTACGGGCAGTACTTC. It encodes CASSLGTSGSPLSYGQYF. The chain uses TRBV7-2 and TRBJ2-7; 13 nucleotides line up with TRBD2. Germline V CDR1 and CDR2: SGHTA, FQGNSA. This CDR3 region has 18 residues.

The chain recombines TRBV11-2 with TRBJ2-7, with D possibly TRBD2 on 6 matching bases. V shed 5 bases and J shed 3 bases, with 14 bases lying between them. This CDR3 is 14 amino acids long. Germline assignment: CDR1 SGHAT and CDR2 FQNNGV. The CDR3 sequence is CASSPGLYLYEQYF. The CDR3 DNA reads as TGTGCCAGCAGCCCGGGACTCTACCTCTACGAGCAGTACTTC.

A remark on this clonotype: A much larger clone differs by one base, so this may be a read error. The conserved phenylalanine or tryptophan normally closing the CDR3 is absent here, so this likely arose from a read error. As DNA, the CDR3 is TGTGCCAGCAGTGAACCAGGCGGGGGGGCTGAAGCTTTCCTT. Its translation is CASSEPGGGAEAFL. This chain links TRBV7-8 with TRBJ1-1; D might be TRBD1 (5 bases). The CDR3 has 14 residues. Looked up from germline, CDR1 is SGHVS and CDR2 is FQNEAQ. Trimming stripped 6 bases from V and 6 bases from J, with 17 bases between.

The chain employs TRBV5-4 and TRBJ2-2; 11 nucleotides match TRBD2. The CDR3 extends over 16 amino acids. V dropped 4 bases and J dropped 1; count of bases not matched to a gene: 3. CDR1 and CDR2 from the germline V gene are SGHNT and YYREEE (reference sequence). The CDR3 bases are TGTGCCAGCAGCAACGGACTAGCGGGGAACACCGGGGAGCTGTTTTTT. Residues: CASSNGLAGNTGELFF.

This clonotype has only a few counts. CDR3 region: CSVNRGQETQYF. CDR3 DNA sequence: TGCAGCGTCAACAGGGGACAAGAGACCCAGTACTTC. The chain employs TRBV29-1 and TRBJ2-5; 7 bases fit TRBD1. Germline CDR1 SQVTM, CDR2 ANQGSEA. The CDR3 extends over 12 amino acids. The junction had 3 bases not matched to a gene; V was cut back by 6 bases and J by 2 bases.

This clonotype was picked up a small number of times. The chain couples TRBV5-1 to TRBJ2-5, with TRBD2 matching 8 bases. V was clipped by 3 bases and J by 2 bases; unmatched bases: 12. In germline, CDR1 is SGHRS, CDR2 YFSETQ. The CDR3 sequence is 17 residues long. The CDR3 DNA follows: TGCGCCAGCAGCTCGACGACTAGCGCCTACTCTCAAGAGACCCAGTACTTC. It encodes CASSSTTSAYSQETQYF. Variable domain in full (rest from reference TRBV5-1 and TRBJ2-5): KAGVTQTPRYLIKTRGQQVTLSCSPISGHRSVSWYQQTPGQGLQFLFEYFSETQRNKGNFPGRFSGRQFSNSRSEMNVSTLELGDSALYLCASSSTTSAYSQETQYFGPGTRLLVL.

The CDR3 nucleotides read TGTGCCAGCAGTTACTCTCCCCGCGGGCCCTACGAGCAGTACTTC. It yields the protein CASSYSPRGPYEQYF. The chain employs TRBV6-5 and TRBJ2-7; TRBD2 is a possible D gene (5 bases). Germline assignment: CDR1 MNHEY and CDR2 SVGAGI. Trimming pared 0 bases from V and 2 bases from J, leaving 11 bases between. The CDR3 covers 15 residues.

This clonotype has only a few counts. This chain joins TRBV12-3 or TRBV12-4 and TRBJ1-2, with 10 bases matching TRBD1. The V and J ends lost 4 bases and 4 bases, in that order; junction bases with no gene match: 15. This CDR3 region has 18 residues. This CDR3 reads CASSYTGTGDGGGYGYTF. The CDR3 DNA is TGTGCCAGCAGTTACACCGGGACAGGGGATGGAGGTGGCTATGGCTACACCTTC.

There are many counts of this clonotype. This rearrangement joins TRBV6-5 to TRBJ2-7; the D gene is possibly TRBD2 (6 bases). V gave up 6 bases and J gave up 2 bases, with 14 bases separating them. The CDR3 runs to 14 residues. The germline CDR1 and CDR2 sequences are MNHEY and SVGAGI. CDR3 in DNA: TGTGCCAGCAGACGCGGGGACGGAGCCTACGAGCAGTACTTC. Its protein is CASRRGDGAYEQYF.

In regard to this clonotype: At one end the junction does not follow the germline gene, possibly because of a read error. The rearrangement uses TRBV7-9 and TRBJ2-2; a possible D gene is TRBD2 (7 bases). Germline V gene sequence: CDR1 SEHNR, CDR2 FQNEAQ (reference sequence). The CDR3 totals 13 residues. The CDR3 sequence: CASTNQGRGGLFF. The CDR3 coding sequence is TGTGCCAGCACCAATCAGGGGCGCGGGGGGCTGTTTTTT.

This clonotype turned up a few times. This chain uses TRBV6-2 or TRBV6-3 with TRBJ2-5; D not resolved. The CDR3 has 13 residues. CDR1 is MNHEY, CDR2 SVGEGT, per germline. Trimming stripped 6 bases from V and 3 bases from J, with 11 bases between. The CDR3 DNA sequence: TGTGCCAGCAGACGGCCCGAGGAAGAGACCCAGTACTTC. This translates into CASRRPEEETQYF.

This clonotype was picked up many times. The chain couples TRBV2 to TRBJ1-1, with D uncertain. Germline V gives CDR1 SNHLY, CDR2 FYNNEI. The CDR3 spans 12 residues. Trimming cost V 2 bases and J 5 bases, with 6 bases left between them. The CDR3 here is CASSETNTEAFF. The CDR3, as DNA: TGTGCCAGCAGTGAAACGAATACTGAAGCTTTCTTT. Together with reference TRBV2 and TRBJ1-1, the CDR3 gives the full variable domain: EPEVTQTPSHQVTQMGQEVILRCVPISNHLYFYWYRQILGQKVEFLVSFYNNEISEKSEIFDDQFSVERPDGSNFTLKIRSTKLEDSAMYFCASSETNTEAFFGQGTRLTVV.

The rearrangement links TRBV25-1 to TRBJ2-2; 7 positions agree with TRBD1. The CDR3 contains 13 residues. V was pared by 3 bases and J by 8 bases, with 3 bases of the junction left unmatched. Germline V CDR1 and CDR2: MGHDK, SYGVNS. CDR3 nucleotide sequence: TGTGCCAGCAGTGACTACAGGGGTGGGGAGCTGTTTTTT. Amino acids: CASSDYRGGELFF. The complete variable domain, with remaining parts taken from reference TRBV25-1 and TRBJ2-2, reads EADIYQTPRYLVIGTGKKITLECSQTMGHDKMYWYQQDPGMELHLIHYSYGVNSTEKGDLSSESTVSRIRTEHFPLTLESARPSHTSQYLCASSDYRGGELFFGEGSRLTVL.

This clonotype was seen more than once but under ten times. The chain couples TRBV7-9 to TRBJ2-5; maybe TRBD1 (6 bases). Germline loops: CDR1 SEHNR, CDR2 FQNEAQ (reference sequence). The CDR3 is 15 amino acids. The germline V and J ends were trimmed by 5 bases and 0 bases, with 13 bases remaining between them. The CDR3 protein is CASSRGGANQETQYF. The DNA for the CDR3 is TGTGCCAGCAGCCGAGGGGGAGCGAACCAAGAGACCCAGTACTTC.

J is TRBJ1-1 and V is TRBV20-1; D gene ambiguous. V dropped 1 base and J dropped 0 bases, with 6 bases sitting between them. The CDR3 sequence is 13 residues long. CDR1 and CDR2 from the germline V gene are DFQATT and SNEGSKA (reference sequence). CDR3 loop: CSARVPLNTEAFF. The DNA of the CDR3 is TGCAGTGCTAGAGTGCCATTGAACACTGAAGCTTTCTTT.

This clonotype has only a few counts. The J gene is TRBJ2-2, the V gene TRBV20-1; tentatively, D is TRBD1 (6 bases). V dropped 2 bases and J dropped 6 bases, with 16 bases sitting between them. The CDR3 totals 15 residues. Germline V gives CDR1 DFQATT, CDR2 SNEGSKA (reference sequence). The CDR3: CSARRSGDRPGELFF. The CDR3 DNA reads as TGCAGTGCTAGACGATCAGGGGATCGTCCCGGGGAGCTGTTTTTT.

In its sample, this clonotype was seen many times. The chain is built from TRBV20-1 and TRBJ2-7; D unclear. V was shortened by 1 base and J by 8 bases, with 12 bases between the two germline ends. Germline CDR1 is DFQATT and CDR2 is SNEGSKA (reference sequence). This CDR3 has 12 amino acids. This CDR3 is CSARAPDLKQYF. The CDR3 nucleotides read TGCAGTGCTAGAGCCCCGGACCTGAAGCAGTACTTC.

This clonotype has at least ten counts. The J gene is TRBJ1-5, the V gene TRBV12-3 or TRBV12-4; D is uncertain. V was trimmed by 6 bases and J by 5 bases, leaving 14 bases between them. CDR3 length: 14 amino acids. CDR3 in amino acids: CASSLSPADQPQHF. In nucleotides, the CDR3 is TGTGCCAGCAGCTTAAGTCCTGCGGATCAGCCCCAGCATTTT.

This rearrangement joins TRBV12-3 or TRBV12-4 to TRBJ1-1; D uncertain. V lost 5 bases to trimming and J lost 4 bases, with 14 bases between them. This CDR3 spans 14 amino acids. The CDR3: CASSPRGRSTEAFF. The DNA for the CDR3 is TGTGCCAGCAGTCCCCGAGGACGGAGCACTGAAGCTTTCTTT.

This clonotype was counted ten times or more. The CDR3 reads CASSRTKTGETQYF. The CDR3, as DNA: TGTGCCAGCAGTCGGACGAAGACGGGGGAGACCCAGTACTTC. The genes are TRBV12-3 or TRBV12-4 and TRBJ2-5; tentatively, D is TRBD2 (5 bases). Trimming left V 5 bases short and J 5 bases short, with 15 bases between. The CDR3 has 14 amino acids.

The chain carries TRBV6-2 or TRBV6-3 and TRBJ2-7; TRBD1 might be the D (6 bases). V lost 6 bases and J lost 2, with 14 bases in between. Germline V lookup: CDR1 MNHEY, CDR2 SVGEGT. CDR3 length equals 14 residues. CDR3 protein: CASRRTVVPYEQYF. In nucleotides, the CDR3 is TGTGCCAGCAGGCGGACAGTAGTCCCCTACGAGCAGTACTTC.

For this clonotype: A much larger clone differs by one base, so this may be a read error. The rearrangement joins TRBV7-2 to TRBJ1-2, with D tentatively TRBD1 (5 bases). CDR1 is SGHTA and CDR2 is FQGNSA in the germline V gene. There are 14 residues in the CDR3. The CDR3 DNA sequence: TGTGCCAGCAGCTTAGAGCAGGGCAGAAATGGCCACACCTTC. Its translation: CASSLEQGRNGHTF.

The chain combines TRBV25-1 with TRBJ1-2; D is uncertain. V was clipped by 5 bases and J by 8 bases, with 12 bases between them. Germline assignment: CDR1 MGHDK and CDR2 SYGVNS. The CDR3 covers 12 residues. CDR3 sequence reads: CASSSHPGGYTF. The CDR3 region has the DNA TGTGCCAGCAGTTCCCATCCCGGAGGCTACACCTTC.